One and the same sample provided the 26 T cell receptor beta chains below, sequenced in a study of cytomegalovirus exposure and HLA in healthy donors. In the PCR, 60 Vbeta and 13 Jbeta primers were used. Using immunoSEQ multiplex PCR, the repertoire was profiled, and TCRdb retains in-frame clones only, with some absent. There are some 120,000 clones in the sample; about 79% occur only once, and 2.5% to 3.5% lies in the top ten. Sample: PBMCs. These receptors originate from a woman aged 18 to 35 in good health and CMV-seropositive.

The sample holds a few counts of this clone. This CDR3 is CAWSAGILYEQYF. Written as DNA, the CDR3 is TGTGCCTGGAGCGCCGGGATCTTGTACGAGCAGTACTTC. The chain combines TRBV30 with TRBJ2-7; possible D gene TRBD2, 5 bases. V lost 3 bases and J 4 bases, leaving 13 bases between the germline ends. Per germline, CDR1 GTSNPN and CDR2 SVGIG (reference sequence). The CDR3 runs to 13 residues.

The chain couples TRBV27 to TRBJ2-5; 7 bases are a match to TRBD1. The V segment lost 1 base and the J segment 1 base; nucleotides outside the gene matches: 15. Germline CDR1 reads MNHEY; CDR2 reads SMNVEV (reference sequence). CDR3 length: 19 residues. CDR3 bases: TGTGCCAGCAGTTTATATCAAGGGTGGACAGGCCTGGGCCAAGAGACCCAGTACTTC. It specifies CASSLYQGWTGLGQETQYF.

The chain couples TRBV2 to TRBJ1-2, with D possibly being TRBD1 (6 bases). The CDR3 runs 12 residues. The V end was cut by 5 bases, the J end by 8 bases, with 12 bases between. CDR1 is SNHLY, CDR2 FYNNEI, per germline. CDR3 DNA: TGTGCCAGCAGTACAGGGACGGGGGGCTACACCTTC. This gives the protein CASSTGTGGYTF.

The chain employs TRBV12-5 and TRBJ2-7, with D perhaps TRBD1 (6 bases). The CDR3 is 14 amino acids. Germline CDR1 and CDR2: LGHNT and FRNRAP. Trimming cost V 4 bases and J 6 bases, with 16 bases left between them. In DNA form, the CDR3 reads TGTGCTAGTGGTTCACAGGGTTGGTTCGGCGAGCAGTACTTC. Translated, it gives CASGSQGWFGEQYF.

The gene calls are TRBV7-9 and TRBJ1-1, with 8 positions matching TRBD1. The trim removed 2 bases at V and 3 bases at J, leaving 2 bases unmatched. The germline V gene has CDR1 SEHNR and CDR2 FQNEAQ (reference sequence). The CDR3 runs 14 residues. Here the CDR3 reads CASSLLQGDTEAFF. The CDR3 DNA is TGTGCCAGCAGCTTACTACAGGGGGACACTGAAGCTTTCTTT.

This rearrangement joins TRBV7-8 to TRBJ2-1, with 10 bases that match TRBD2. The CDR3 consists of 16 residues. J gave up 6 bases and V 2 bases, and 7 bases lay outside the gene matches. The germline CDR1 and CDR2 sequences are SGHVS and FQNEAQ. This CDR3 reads CASSLKRGGPTNEQFF. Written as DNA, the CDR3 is TGTGCCAGCAGCTTAAAGCGGGGGGGCCCCACCAATGAGCAGTTCTTC.

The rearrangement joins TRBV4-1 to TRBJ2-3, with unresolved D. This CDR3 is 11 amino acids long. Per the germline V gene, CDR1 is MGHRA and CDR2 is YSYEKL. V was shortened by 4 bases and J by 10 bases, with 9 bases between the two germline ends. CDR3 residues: CASSPGDAQYF. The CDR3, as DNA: TGCGCCAGCAGCCCCGGTGATGCGCAGTATTTT.

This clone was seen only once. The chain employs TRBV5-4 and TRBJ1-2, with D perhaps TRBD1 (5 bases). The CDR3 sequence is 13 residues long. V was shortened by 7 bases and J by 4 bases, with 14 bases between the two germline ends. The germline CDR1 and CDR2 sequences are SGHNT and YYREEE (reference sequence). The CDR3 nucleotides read TGTGCCAGCCAGCCGGGGGGTGGCTATGGCTACACCTTC. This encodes CASQPGGGYGYTF.

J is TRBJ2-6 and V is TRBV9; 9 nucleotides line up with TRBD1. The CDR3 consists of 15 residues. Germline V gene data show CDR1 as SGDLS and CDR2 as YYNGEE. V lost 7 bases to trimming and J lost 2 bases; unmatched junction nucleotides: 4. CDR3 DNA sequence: TGTGCCAGCGAAACAGGGGGCGCTGGGGCCAACGTCCTGACTTTC. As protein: CASETGGAGANVLTF.

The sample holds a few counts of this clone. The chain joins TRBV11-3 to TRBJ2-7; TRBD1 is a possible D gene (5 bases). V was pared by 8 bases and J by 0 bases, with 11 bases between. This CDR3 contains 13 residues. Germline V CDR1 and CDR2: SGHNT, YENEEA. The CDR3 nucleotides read TGTGCCAGCGTTAAGACAGCCTCCTACGAGCAGTACTTC. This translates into CASVKTASYEQYF.

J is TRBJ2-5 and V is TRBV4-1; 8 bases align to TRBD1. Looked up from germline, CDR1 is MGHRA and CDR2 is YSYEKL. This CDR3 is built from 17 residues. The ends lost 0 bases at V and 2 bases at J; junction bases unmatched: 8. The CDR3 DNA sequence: TGCGCCAGCAGCCAAGACCACGTGGACAGGGCGCAAGAGACCCAGTACTTC. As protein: CASSQDHVDRAQETQYF.

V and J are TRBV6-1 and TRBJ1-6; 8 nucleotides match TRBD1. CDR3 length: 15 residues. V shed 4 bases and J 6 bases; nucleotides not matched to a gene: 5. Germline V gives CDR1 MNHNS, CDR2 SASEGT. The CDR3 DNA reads TGTGCCAGCAGTGGGCGACAGGGGTTTAATTCACCCCTCCACTTT. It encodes CASSGRQGFNSPLHF.

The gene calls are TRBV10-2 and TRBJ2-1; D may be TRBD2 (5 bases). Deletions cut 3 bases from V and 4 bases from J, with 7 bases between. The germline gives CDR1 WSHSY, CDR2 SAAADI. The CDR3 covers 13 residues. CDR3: CASSDSGYNEQFF. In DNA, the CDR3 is TGCGCCAGCAGTGATTCGGGGTACAATGAGCAGTTCTTC.

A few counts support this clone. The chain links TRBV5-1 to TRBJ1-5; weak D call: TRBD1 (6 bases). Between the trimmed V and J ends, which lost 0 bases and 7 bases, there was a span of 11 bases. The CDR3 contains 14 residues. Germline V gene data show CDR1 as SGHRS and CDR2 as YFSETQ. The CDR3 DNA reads TGCGCCAGCAGCTTGGTAGGGGGAAGCCAGCCCCAGCATTTT. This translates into CASSLVGGSQPQHF.

CDR3 sequence (DNA): TGTGCCAGCAGCCGACAGGCCGGGGGGGCCTTCGTCAATGAGCAGTTCTTC. It specifies CASSRQAGGAFVNEQFF. V usage is TRBV14 and J usage is TRBJ2-1; 8 bases fit TRBD2. CDR1 and CDR2 (germline): SGHDN, FVKESK. The CDR3 is 17 residues long. The junction had 14 bases not matched to a gene; V was cut back by 4 bases and J by 6 bases.

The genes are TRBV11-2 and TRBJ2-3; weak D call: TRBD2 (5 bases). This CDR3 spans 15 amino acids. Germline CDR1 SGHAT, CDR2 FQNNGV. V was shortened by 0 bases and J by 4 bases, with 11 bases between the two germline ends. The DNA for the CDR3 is TGTGCCAGCAGCTTAGATGGTCGAGGGTCAGATACGCAGTATTTT. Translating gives CASSLDGRGSDTQYF.

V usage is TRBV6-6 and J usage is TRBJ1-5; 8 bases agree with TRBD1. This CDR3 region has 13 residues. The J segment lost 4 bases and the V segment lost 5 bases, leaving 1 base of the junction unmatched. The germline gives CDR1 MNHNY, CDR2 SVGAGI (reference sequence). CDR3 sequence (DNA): TGTGCCAGCAGTGACAGGGGAAATCAGCCCCAGCATTTT. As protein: CASSDRGNQPQHF.

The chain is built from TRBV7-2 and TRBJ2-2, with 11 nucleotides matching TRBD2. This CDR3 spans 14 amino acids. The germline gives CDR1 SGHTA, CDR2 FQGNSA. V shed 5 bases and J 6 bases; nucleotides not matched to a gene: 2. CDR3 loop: CASSPGLAAGELFF. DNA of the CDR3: TGTGCCAGCAGCCCGGGACTAGCGGCCGGGGAGCTGTTTTTT.

The CDR3 is CASRQSYSAEAFF. CDR3 in DNA: TGTGCCAGCAGGCAAAGTTATAGTGCTGAAGCTTTCTTT. The chain joins TRBV28 to TRBJ1-1; D is unresolved. The CDR3 is made up of 13 amino acids. CDR1 MDHEN and CDR2 SYDVKM come from the germline V gene. The V and J ends lost 6 bases and 6 bases respectively, with 14 bases between them.

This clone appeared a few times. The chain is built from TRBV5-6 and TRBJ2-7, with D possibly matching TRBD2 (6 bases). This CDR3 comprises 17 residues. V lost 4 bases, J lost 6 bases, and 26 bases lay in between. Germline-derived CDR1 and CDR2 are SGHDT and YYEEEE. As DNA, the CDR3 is TGTGCCAGCAGCCTATTATTGTCCCTCAGGAGGGCTGGCGAGCAGTACTTC. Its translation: CASSLLLSLRRAGEQYF.

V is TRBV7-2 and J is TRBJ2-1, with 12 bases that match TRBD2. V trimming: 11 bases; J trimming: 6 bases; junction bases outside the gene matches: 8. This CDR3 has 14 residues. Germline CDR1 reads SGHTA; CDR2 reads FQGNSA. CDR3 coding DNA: TGTGCCGGAACCCTAGCGGGGGGGGGCAATGAGCAGTTCTTC. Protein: CAGTLAGGGNEQFF.

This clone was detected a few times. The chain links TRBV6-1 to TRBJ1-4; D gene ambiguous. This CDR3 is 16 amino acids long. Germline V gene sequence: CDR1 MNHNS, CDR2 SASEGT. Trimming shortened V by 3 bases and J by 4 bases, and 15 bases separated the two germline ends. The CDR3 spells CASSELLVSHNEKLFF. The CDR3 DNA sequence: TGTGCCAGCAGTGAGCTCCTAGTCAGCCATAATGAAAAACTGTTTTTT.

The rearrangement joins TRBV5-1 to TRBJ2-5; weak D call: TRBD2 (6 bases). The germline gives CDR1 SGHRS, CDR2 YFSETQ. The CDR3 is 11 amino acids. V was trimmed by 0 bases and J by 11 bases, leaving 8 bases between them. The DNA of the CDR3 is TGCGCCAGCAGCTTGGGGGGGGAGCAGTACTTC. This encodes CASSLGGEQYF.

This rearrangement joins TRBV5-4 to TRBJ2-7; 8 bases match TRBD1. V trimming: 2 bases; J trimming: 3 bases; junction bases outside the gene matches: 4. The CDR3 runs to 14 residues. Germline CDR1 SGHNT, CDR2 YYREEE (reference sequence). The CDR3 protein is CASSFADRVYEQYF. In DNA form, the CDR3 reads TGTGCCAGCAGCTTCGCGGACAGGGTCTACGAGCAGTACTTC.

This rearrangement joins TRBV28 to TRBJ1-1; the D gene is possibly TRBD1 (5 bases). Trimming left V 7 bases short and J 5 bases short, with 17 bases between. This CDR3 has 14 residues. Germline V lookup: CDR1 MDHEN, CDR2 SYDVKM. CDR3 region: CASTSGRIGTEAFF. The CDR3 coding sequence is TGTGCCAGCACTTCAGGGCGAATCGGGACTGAAGCTTTCTTT.

This chain's CDR3 is CASSVVLSSYNEQFF. The CDR3 DNA reads as TGTGCCAGCAGCGTCGTCCTGAGCTCCTACAATGAGCAGTTCTTC. The rearrangement joins TRBV7-6 to TRBJ2-1, with D unresolved. CDR1 is SGHVS, CDR2 FNYEAQ, per germline. The V gene lost 5 bases and the J gene lost 0 bases, with 11 bases spanning the gap. The CDR3 spans 15 residues.